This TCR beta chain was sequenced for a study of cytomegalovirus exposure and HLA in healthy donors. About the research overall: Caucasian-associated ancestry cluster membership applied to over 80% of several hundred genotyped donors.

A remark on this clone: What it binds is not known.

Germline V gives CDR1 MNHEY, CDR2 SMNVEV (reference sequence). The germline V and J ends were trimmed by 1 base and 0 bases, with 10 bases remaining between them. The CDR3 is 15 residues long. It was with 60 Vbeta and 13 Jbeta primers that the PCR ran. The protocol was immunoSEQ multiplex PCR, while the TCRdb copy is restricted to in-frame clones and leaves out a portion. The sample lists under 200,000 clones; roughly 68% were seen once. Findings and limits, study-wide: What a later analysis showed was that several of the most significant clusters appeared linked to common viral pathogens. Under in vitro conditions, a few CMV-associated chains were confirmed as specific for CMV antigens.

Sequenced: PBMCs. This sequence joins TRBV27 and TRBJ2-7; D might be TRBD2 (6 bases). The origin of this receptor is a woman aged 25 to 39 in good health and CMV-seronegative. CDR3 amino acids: CASSLLAVSSYEQYF. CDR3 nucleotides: TGTGCCAGCAGTTTATTAGCGGTAAGCTCCTACGAGCAGTACTTC.